The TCR beta chain described here comes from a study of blood T cell repertoires in COVID-19. Study background: Sources were T cells, B-cell-depleted T cells, or PBMCs; the material itself was cDNA or gDNA.

In the original processing: Reference gene primer amplification yielded estimated nucleated cell counts. Only in-frame clones appear in the TCRdb table, and some are missing; sequencing was by immunoSEQ multiplex PCR. V, J and clone size are those of that table, while D and trimming were read from the DNA. Counted here are 250,000 to 350,000 clones, about 88% occurring once; the ten biggest clones make up roughly 1.5%. The Seattle patients joined while their infection was active and were tracked longitudinally afterward. Germline CDR1 MDHEN, CDR2 SYDVKM. V gave up 6 bases and J gave up 3 bases, with 12 bases separating them. The CDR3 spans 13 residues.

The TCR sequence derives from a human donor with COVID-19, enrolled during active disease. The donor label of this sample is uncertain. V usage is TRBV28 and J usage is TRBJ2-7; a weak D match, TRBD1 (5 bases). Sequences were obtained from peripheral blood. The CDR3 coding sequence is TGTGCCAGCAGGTACACAGGACGCTACGAGCAGTACTTC. It encodes CASRYTGRYEQYF.